This note documents a single TCR beta chain sequence. The antigen is undetermined. Peripheral blood was drawn, about 9.7 milliliters per donor. These data originate in a study of blood T cells in healthy people across ages. Trimming pared 6 bases from V and 4 bases from J, leaving 15 bases between. The germline gives CDR1 SGHRS, CDR2 YFSETQ. The CDR3 contains 14 residues. For the second PCR, which ran for about 7 to 12 cycles, a sample-barcoded 5' primer and a J-beta primer mix were used. A single record per CDR3 protein comes from TCRdb applying MiXCR to the 5' RACE reads. The table shows around 2 million distinct CDR3 sequences, with about two fifths occurring only once. Study outcomes and limitations: It was the long-lived donors that had more naive CD4+ cells and higher diversity than aged donors.

This sequence was found in a human donor in good health. The chain joins TRBV5-1 to TRBJ2-3; D is possibly TRBD1 (5 bases). Sequencing was done on a sample of blood. This chain's CDR3 is CASTDKGHADTQYF. The CDR3, as DNA: TGCGCCAGCACCGATAAGGGGCACGCAGATACGCAGTATTTT.